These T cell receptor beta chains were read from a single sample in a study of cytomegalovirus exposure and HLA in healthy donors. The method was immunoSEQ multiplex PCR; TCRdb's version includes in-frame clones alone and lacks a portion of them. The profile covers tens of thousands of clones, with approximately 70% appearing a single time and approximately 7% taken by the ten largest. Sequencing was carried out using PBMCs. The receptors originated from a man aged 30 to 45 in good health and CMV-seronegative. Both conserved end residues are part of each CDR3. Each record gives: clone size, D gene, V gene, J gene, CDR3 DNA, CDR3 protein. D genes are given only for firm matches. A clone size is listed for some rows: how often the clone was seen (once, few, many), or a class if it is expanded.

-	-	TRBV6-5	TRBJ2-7	TGTGCCAGCAGTTACAGGGGGACAAATGCCTACGAGCAGTACTTC	CASSYRGTNAYEQYF
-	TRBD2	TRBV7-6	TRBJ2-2	TGTGCCAGCAGATCCCGGACTAGCGGGAGGGGTACCGGGGAGCTGTTTTTT	CASRSRTSGRGTGELFF
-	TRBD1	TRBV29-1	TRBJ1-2	TGCAGCCCAAACCAGGGGGCGGGAGGCTACACCTTC	CSPNQGAGGYTF
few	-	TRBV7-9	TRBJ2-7	TGTGCCAGCAGCACCCGGGGGGCCCTACAAAACCCGTATCTACACGAGCAGTACTTC	CASSTRGALQNPYLHEQYF
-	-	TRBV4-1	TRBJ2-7	TGCGCCAGCAGCCCGGGACCTGTGACAGGTTACGAGCAGTACTTC	CASSPGPVTGYEQYF
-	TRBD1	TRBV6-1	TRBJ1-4	TGTGCCAGCAGCCGGGACAGAGCAACTAATGAAAAACTGTTTTTT	CASSRDRATNEKLFF
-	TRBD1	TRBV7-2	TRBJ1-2	TGTGCCAGCAGCCTCCAAACCGGGACAGGCGGCTACACCTTC	CASSLQTGTGGYTF
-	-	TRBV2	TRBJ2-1	TGTGCCAGCAGTGCTTGGACACCTTACAATGAGCAGTTCTTC	CASSAWTPYNEQFF
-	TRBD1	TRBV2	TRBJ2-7	TGTGCCAGCTGTATAACAGGGGCTGAGCAGTACTTC	CASCITGAEQYF
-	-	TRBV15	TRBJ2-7	TGTGCCACCTCCCTAGGACAGTTTGCGGACGAGCAGTACTTC	CATSLGQFADEQYF
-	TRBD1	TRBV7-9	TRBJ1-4	TGTGCCAGCAGCGTCGGGACAGGTCTTGAAAAACTGTTTTTT	CASSVGTGLEKLFF
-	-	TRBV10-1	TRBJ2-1	TGCGCCAGCAGTGATAGGGGGGGGAACAATGAGCAGTTCTTC	CASSDRGGNNEQFF
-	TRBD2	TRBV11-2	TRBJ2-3	TGTGCCAGCAGCCGTCGAAGCGGGGTCAAACCAGATACGCAGTATTTT	CASSRRSGVKPDTQYF
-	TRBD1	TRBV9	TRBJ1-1	TGTGCCAGCAGCTCCACATCCGGACAGGGAGGCACTGAAGCTTTCTTT	CASSSTSGQGGTEAFF
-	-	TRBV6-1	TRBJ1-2	TGTGCCAGCAGTGACGGGGGGCCTATCTATGGCTACACCTTC	CASSDGGPIYGYTF
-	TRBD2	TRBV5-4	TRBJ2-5	TGTGCCAGCAGCGGCGGGACTAGCGGGGGCCAGTACTTC	CASSGGTSGGQYF
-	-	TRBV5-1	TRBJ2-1	TGCGCCAGCGGAATACAGGGACCCTACAATGAGCAGTTCTTC	CASGIQGPYNEQFF
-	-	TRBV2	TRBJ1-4	TGTGCCAGCAGCGATATACAGGGTAATGAAAAACTGTTTTTT	CASSDIQGNEKLFF
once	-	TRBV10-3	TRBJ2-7	TGTGCCATCAGTGAGTCTGAGGATTACGAGCAGTACTTC	CAISESEDYEQYF
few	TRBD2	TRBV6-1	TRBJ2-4	TGTGCCAGCAGACTAGCGTTCGCCAAAAACATTCAGTACTTC	CASRLAFAKNIQYF
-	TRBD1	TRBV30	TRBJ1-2	TGTGCCTGGAGAGATCCTCCGGGACAGGGTTACGGCTACACCTTC	CAWRDPPGQGYGYTF
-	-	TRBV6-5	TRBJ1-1	TGTGCCAGCAGAACGCTTTTTAGTGAAGCTTTCTTT	CASRTLFSEAFF
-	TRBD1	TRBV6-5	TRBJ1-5	TGTGCCAGCAGAGGGGACAGGGAAAGTCAGCCCCAGCATTTT	CASRGDRESQPQHF
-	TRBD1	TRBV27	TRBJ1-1	TGTGCCAGCAGTTGGCCGGGACAGCACACTGAAGCTTTCTTT	CASSWPGQHTEAFF
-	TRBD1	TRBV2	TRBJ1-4	TGTGCCAGCAGAACAAGGGGGCTTGGAGTAACTAATGAAAAACTGTTTTTT	CASRTRGLGVTNEKLFF
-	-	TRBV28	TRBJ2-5	TGTGCCAGCAGTTTAGCGGGAACAGTGGAGACCCAGTACTTC	CASSLAGTVETQYF
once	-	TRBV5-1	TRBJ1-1	TGCGCCAGCAGCCAGATCCTGGGCGCCACTGAAGCTTTCTTT	CASSQILGATEAFF
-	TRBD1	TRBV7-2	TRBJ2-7	TGTGCCAGCAGCTCCCCAGGGGGCAGTTCCTACGAGCAGTACTTC	CASSSPGGSSYEQYF
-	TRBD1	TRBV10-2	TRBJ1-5	TGCGCCAGCAGTCAGACAGGGGGCAATCAGCCCCAGCATTTT	CASSQTGGNQPQHF
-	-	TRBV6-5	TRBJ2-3	TGTGCCAGCAGTTACGGTCTAAACACAGATACGCAGTATTTT	CASSYGLNTDTQYF
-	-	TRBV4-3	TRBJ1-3	TGCGCCAGCAGCTCGAGCGCACGGAGCTCTGGAAACACCATATATTTT	CASSSSARSSGNTIYF
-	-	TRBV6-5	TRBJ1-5	TGTGCCAGCAGTTACTCGATGCCCGGGAATCAGCCCCAGCATTTT	CASSYSMPGNQPQHF
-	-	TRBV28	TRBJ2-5	TGTGCCAGCAGTTTACTAACGTTAAAGGCGGGCTTTACGCGGTACTTC	CASSLLTLKAGFTRYF
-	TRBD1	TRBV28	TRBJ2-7	TGTGCCAGCAGGGACAGGGGGGCCTACGAGCAGTACTTC	CASRDRGAYEQYF
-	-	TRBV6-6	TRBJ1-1	TGTGCCAGCAGTTTCGTAACAGGGAACACTGAAGCTTTCTTT	CASSFVTGNTEAFF
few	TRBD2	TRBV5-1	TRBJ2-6	TGCGCCAGCAGCTTGGGACTAGCGGGGGTTGGGGCCAACGTCCTGACTTTC	CASSLGLAGVGANVLTF
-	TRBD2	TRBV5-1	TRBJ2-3	TGCGCCAGCAAGGGACTAGCGGCCACAGATACGCAGTATTTT	CASKGLAATDTQYF
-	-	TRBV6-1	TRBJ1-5	TGTGCCAGCAGTGGCGAAAGCGGGACCAATCAGCCCCAGCATTTT	CASSGESGTNQPQHF
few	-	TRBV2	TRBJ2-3	TGTGCCAGCTCCAGCGGAAACACAGATACGCAGTATTTT	CASSSGNTDTQYF
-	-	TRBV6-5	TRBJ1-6	TGTGCCAGCAGTTATAAAAAAGGTCAGGGCTCACCCCTCCACTTT	CASSYKKGQGSPLHF
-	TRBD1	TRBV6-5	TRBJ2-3	TGTGCCAGCAGTTACCGGGGACAGAGTAGCACAGATACGCAGTATTTT	CASSYRGQSSTDTQYF
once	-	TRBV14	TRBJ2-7	TGTGCCAGCTCTTCTGGCCGAGCGGGGCAGTACTTC	CASSSGRAGQYF
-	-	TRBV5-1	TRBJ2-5	TGCGCCAGCAGCTTGCGTGTACCGAGGGAGACCCAGTACTTC	CASSLRVPRETQYF
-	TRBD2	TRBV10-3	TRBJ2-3	TGTGCCATCAGGGAGGGACTAGCGGCTAGCACAGATACGCAGTATTTT	CAIREGLAASTDTQYF
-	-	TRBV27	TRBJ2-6	TGTGCCAGCAGTTTATGGTATCTCGGGGTTGGGGCTGGGGCCAACGTCCTGACTTTC	CASSLWYLGVGAGANVLTF
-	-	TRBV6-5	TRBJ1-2	TGTGCCAGCAGTTACGAGAATAACTATGGCTACACCTTC	CASSYENNYGYTF
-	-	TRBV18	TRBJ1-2	TGTGCCAGTGCCCCAGCGGAAGGGTATGGCTACACCTTC	CASAPAEGYGYTF
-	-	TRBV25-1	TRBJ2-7	TGTGCCAGCAGTCGGGGTGGGAGCTACGAGCAGTATTTC	CASSRGGSYEQYF
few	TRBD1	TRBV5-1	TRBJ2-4	TGCGCCAGCAGCTTAGGGGGCGACTCAGCCAAAAACATTCAGTACTTC	CASSLGGDSAKNIQYF
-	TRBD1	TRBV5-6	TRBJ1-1	TGTGCCAGCAGCAGACAGGGTGAAGCTTTCTTT	CASSRQGEAFF
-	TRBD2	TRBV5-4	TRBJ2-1	TGTGCCAGCAGCCCAGGGGCTAGCGGGGGGTACAATGAGCAGTTCTTC	CASSPGASGGYNEQFF
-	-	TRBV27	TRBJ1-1	TGTGCCAGCAGTGCTCAGGAGAACACTGAAGCTTTCTTT	CASSAQENTEAFF
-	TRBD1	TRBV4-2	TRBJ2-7	TGTGCCAGCAGCCTCCGGACAGGGGGGACCTACGAGCAGTACTTC	CASSLRTGGTYEQYF
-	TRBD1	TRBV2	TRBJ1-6	TGTGCCAGCAAGGGCAGGGGGCCTTCACCCCTCCACTTT	CASKGRGPSPLHF